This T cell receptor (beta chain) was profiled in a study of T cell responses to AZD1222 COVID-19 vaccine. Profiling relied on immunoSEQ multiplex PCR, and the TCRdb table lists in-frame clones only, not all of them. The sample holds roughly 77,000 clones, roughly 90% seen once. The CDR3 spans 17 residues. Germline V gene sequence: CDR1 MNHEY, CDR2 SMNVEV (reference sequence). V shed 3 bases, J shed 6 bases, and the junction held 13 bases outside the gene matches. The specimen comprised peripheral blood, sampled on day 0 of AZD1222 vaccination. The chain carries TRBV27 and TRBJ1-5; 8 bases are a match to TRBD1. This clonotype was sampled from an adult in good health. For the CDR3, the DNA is TGTGCCAGCAGTTTTGGACAGGGCGAGGGGTTTGGTCAGCCCCAGCATTTT. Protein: CASSFGQGEGFGQPQHF.